This T cell receptor (beta chain) was identified in a study of T-cell reconstitution after alpha-beta-depleted transplantation in children. V dropped 1 base and J dropped 6 bases, with 10 bases sitting between them. This CDR3 has 13 residues. The germline gives CDR1 SGHTA, CDR2 FQGNSA. Unique molecular identifiers were incorporated when the TCRbeta library was constructed. TCRdb called the PCR reads again in MiXCR, with one record for every CDR3 protein. The sample contains 400,000 to 500,000 distinct CDR3 sequences, 11% of which appear only once. This clonotype was counted a few times. The receptor was derived from a human donor who donated a stem cell graft to a child with acute myeloid leukemia. This material consisted of PBMCs from the stem cell graft donor, taken from the stem cell graft. This chain links TRBV7-2 with TRBJ2-7; D gene uncertain. The CDR3 reads CASSLDLLPEQYF. The CDR3 DNA sequence: TGTGCCAGCAGCTTAGACTTACTCCCCGAGCAGTACTTC.